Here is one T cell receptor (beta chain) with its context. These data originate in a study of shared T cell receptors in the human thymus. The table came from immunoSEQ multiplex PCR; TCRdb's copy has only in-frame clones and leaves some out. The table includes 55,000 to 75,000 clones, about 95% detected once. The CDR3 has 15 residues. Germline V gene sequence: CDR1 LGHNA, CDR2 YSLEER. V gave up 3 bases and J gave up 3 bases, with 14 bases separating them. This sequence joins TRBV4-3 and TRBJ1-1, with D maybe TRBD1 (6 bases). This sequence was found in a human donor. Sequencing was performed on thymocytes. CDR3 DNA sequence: TGCGCCAGCAGCCAGGCCCCAGGGGTCGACACTGAAGCTTTCTTT. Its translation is CASSQAPGVDTEAFF.